This T cell receptor (beta chain) was captured in a study of blood T cell repertoires in COVID-19. Germline V gives CDR1 SGHRS, CDR2 YFSETQ. The CDR3 sequence is 16 residues long. Trimming cost V 1 base and J 8 bases; bases outside gene matches: 11. Original data processing: The assay estimated nucleated cells by amplifying reference gene primers. Data came from immunoSEQ multiplex PCR; TCRdb stores just in-frame clones and leaves some out. D and trimming were read from the DNA, whereas the V and J calls and clone size are those reported in that table. The sample includes about 28,000 clones, around 87% of them seen just once.

The chain combines TRBV5-1 with TRBJ2-1, with TRBD2 identical over 8 bases. The TCR sequence derives from a man in his sixties with active COVID-19. Material for sequencing was peripheral blood. The CDR3 DNA is TGCGCCAGCAGCTTGTGGAACGGGGGGGTTGTGGATGAGCAGTTCTTC. This gives the protein CASSLWNGGVVDEQFF.